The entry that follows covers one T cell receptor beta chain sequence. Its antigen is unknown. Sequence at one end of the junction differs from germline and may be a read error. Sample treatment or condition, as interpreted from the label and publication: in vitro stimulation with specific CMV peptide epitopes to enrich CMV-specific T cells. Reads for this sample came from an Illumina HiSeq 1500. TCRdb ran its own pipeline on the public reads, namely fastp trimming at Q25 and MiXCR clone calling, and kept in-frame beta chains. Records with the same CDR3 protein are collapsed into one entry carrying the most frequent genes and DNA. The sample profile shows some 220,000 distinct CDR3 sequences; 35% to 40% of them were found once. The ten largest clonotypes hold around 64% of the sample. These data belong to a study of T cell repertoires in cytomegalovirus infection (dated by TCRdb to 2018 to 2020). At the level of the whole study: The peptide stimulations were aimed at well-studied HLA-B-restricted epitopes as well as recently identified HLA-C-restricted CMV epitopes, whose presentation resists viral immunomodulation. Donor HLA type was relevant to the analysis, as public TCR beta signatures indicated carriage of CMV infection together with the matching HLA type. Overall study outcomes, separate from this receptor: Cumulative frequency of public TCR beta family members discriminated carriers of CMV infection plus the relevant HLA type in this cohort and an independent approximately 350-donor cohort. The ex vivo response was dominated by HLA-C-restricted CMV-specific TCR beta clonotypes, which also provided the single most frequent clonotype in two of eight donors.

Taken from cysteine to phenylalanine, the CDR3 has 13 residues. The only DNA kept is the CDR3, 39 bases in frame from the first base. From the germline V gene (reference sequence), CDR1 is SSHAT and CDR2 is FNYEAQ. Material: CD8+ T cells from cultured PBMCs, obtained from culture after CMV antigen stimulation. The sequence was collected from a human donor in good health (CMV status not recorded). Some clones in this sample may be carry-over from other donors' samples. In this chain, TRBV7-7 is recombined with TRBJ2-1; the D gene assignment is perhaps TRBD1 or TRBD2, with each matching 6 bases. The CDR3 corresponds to CPSSLGKGGEQFF. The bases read TGTCCCAGCAGCTTAGGAAAGGGGGGTGAGCAGTTCTTC.